Shown below are 5 T cell receptor beta chains from a single sample sequenced in a study of cytomegalovirus exposure and HLA in healthy donors. Generated by immunoSEQ multiplex PCR, the TCRdb table keeps only in-frame clones and is missing some. The sample shows 220,000 or so clones, approximately 80% of them seen only once. Sequenced sample: PBMCs. The receptors were sampled from a woman in her twenties or thirties in good health and CMV-seropositive.

The genes are TRBV4-1 and TRBJ2-1, with 7 bases that match TRBD2. Germline CDR1 MGHRA, CDR2 YSYEKL. The CDR3 has 15 amino acids. Trimming took 3 bases from V and 8 from J; bases not matched to a gene: 10. CDR3 DNA sequence: TGCGCCAGCAGCCAGTCGACTAGCTGGGTCGATGAGCAGTTCTTC. Its translation: CASSQSTSWVDEQFF.

The V call is TRBV18, the J call TRBJ1-2; D not resolved. The CDR3 is 14 amino acids. The germline CDR1 and CDR2 sequences are KGHSH and LQKENI. V lost 3 bases and J lost 2, with 10 bases in between. The CDR3 sequence: CASSPVLRNYGYTF. Written as DNA, the CDR3 is TGTGCCAGCTCACCGGTCCTAAGAAACTATGGCTACACCTTC. Looking up the rest from reference TRBV18 and TRBJ1-2 gives the full variable domain: NAGVMQNPRHLVRRRGQEARLRCSPMKGHSHVYWYRQLPEEGLKFMVYLQKENIIDESGMPKERFSAEFPKEGPSILRIQQVVRGDSAAYFCASSPVLRNYGYTFGSGTRLTVV.

This rearrangement joins TRBV6-1 to TRBJ2-7; 10 bases are shared with TRBD1. Germline-derived CDR1 and CDR2 are MNHNS and SASEGT. The CDR3 contains 15 residues. The V segment lost 10 bases and the J segment 9 bases; nucleotides outside the gene matches: 18. The CDR3 spells CAIDYRDRGGSTQYF. In DNA form, the CDR3 reads TGTGCCATAGACTACCGGGACAGGGGAGGCTCGACGCAGTACTTC.

CDR3 coding DNA: TGTGCCAGCAGCCCCGAGGCTGGCACAGATACGCAGTATTTT. Translation gives CASSPEAGTDTQYF. The chain recombines TRBV7-6 with TRBJ2-3; D unclear. Germline V gives CDR1 SGHVS, CDR2 FNYEAQ. This CDR3 spans 14 amino acids. V was shortened by 5 bases and J by 1 base, with 10 bases between the two germline ends.

V gene TRBV29-1 combines with J gene TRBJ1-5; D might be TRBD1 (5 bases). The CDR3 is made up of 18 amino acids. The V end was cut by 4 bases, the J end by 0 bases, with 22 bases between. Looked up from germline, CDR1 is SQVTM and CDR2 is ANQGSEA. The CDR3 nucleotides are TGCAGCGTTGCCCTCCTGTGGGGCAAGGGATATAGCAATCAGCCCCAGCATTTT. Translated: CSVALLWGKGYSNQPQHF.